Sequencing of this T cell receptor beta chain was carried out in a study of blood T cell repertoires in COVID-19. On the study more broadly: Sources were T cells, B-cell-depleted T cells, or PBMCs; the material itself was cDNA or gDNA.

Sequencing used immunoSEQ multiplex PCR; TCRdb keeps in-frame clones, though not all of them. The sample yields approximately 120,000 clones, around 81% seen once. The CDR3 is 11 residues long. Germline CDR1 DFQATT, CDR2 SNEGSKA (reference sequence). Trimming took 2 bases from V and 12 from J, leaving 8 bases between them. This sequence was found in a woman aged 45-60 years with acute or convalescent COVID-19. The chain combines TRBV20-1 with TRBJ1-6, with D unclear. What was sequenced was peripheral blood. CDR3 DNA: TGCAGTGCTAGACAGGTTGGACCCCTCCACTTT. Its protein is CSARQVGPLHF.